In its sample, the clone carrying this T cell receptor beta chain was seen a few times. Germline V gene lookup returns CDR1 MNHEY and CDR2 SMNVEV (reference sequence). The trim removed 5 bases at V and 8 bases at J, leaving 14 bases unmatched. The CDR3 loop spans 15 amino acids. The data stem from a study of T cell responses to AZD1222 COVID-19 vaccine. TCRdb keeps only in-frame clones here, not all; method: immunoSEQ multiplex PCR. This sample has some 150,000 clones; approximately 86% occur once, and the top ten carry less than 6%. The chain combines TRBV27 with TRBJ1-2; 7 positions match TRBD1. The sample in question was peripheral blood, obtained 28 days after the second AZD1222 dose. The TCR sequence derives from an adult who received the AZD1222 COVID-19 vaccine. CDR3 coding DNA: TGTGCCAGCAGTACGTACCAAACAGGGGAGGGAGGCTACACCTTC. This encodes CASSTYQTGEGGYTF.